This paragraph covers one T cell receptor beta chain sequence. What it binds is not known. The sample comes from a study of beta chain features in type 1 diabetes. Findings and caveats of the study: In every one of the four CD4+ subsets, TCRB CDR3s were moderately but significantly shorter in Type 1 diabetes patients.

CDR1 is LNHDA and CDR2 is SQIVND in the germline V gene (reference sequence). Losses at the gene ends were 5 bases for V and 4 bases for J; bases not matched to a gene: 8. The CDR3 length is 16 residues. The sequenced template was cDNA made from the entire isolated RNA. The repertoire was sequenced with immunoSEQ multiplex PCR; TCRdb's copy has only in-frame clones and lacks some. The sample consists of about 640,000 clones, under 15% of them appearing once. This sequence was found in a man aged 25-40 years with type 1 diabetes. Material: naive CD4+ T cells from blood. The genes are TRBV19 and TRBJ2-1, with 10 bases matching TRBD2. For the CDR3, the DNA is TGTGCCAGTAGTGACTCCACTAGCGGGGTATACAATGAGCAGTTCTTC. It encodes CASSDSTSGVYNEQFF.